This TCR beta chain emerged from a study of T cells after yellow fever vaccination. Regarding the study as a whole: Boosting was followed by the reappearance of most primary-vaccination clones (approximately 95% CD4, 85% to 90% CD8).

This CDR3 has 13 amino acids. Germline loops: CDR1 SGHTA, CDR2 FQGNSA. The V end lost 2 bases, the J end lost 8 bases, and 10 bases lay between the germline ends. TCRdb reprocessed the 5' RACE reads via MiXCR and lists one record per CDR3 protein. The data hold around 140,000 distinct CDR3 sequences, with 7% to 9% observed a single time. Of note for this clonotype: The antigen remains undetermined. Being one base from a much bigger clone, this may be a read error.

The origin of this receptor is a man aged 25-45 years who received the YFV17D yellow fever vaccine. This specimen consisted of CD4+ T cells sorted from PBMCs, obtained 5 days after the yellow fever booster vaccination. The chain links TRBV7-2 to TRBJ2-1; D is uncertain. The CDR3, as DNA: TGTGCCAGCAGCTTAAGTCGTATGGATGAGCAGTTCTTC. Translation gives CASSLSRMDEQFF.